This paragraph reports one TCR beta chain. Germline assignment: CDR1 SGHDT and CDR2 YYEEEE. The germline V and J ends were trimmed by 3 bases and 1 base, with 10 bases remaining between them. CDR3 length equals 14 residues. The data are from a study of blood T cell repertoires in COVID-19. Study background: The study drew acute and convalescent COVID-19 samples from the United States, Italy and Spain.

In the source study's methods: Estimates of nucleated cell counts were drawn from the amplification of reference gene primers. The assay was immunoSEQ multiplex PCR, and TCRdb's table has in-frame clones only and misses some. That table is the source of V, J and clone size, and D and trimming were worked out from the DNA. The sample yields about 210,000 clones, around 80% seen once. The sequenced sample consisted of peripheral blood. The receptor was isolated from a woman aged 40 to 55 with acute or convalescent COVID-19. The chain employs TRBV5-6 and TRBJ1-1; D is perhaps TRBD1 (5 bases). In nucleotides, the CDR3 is TGTGCCAGCAGCTGGGCGGGACCGAACACTGAAGCTTTCTTT. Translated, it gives CASSWAGPNTEAFF.